These 23 T cell receptor beta chains were all obtained from the same sample, sequenced in a study of blood T cell repertoires in COVID-19. Assay: immunoSEQ multiplex PCR; the TCRdb copy retains only in-frame clones and omits some. The sample includes more than 350,000 clones, 80% to 90% of them seen just once. The material sequenced was PBMCs or T cells enriched from blood (not recorded which). These receptors originate from a man between 18 and 29 years old who had recovered from COVID-19.

This sequence joins TRBV2 and TRBJ2-5; no definite D call. V shed 8 bases and J shed 2 bases, with 9 bases lying between them. From germline, CDR1 is SNHLY and CDR2 FYNNEI. The CDR3 totals 12 residues. The CDR3 bases are TGTGCCAGCTCCCCCCGTCAAGAGACCCAGTACTTC. Amino acid sequence: CASSPRQETQYF.

The CDR3 protein is CASSYYSGNEQFF. CDR3 DNA sequence: TGTGCCAGCAGTTACTACTCGGGGAATGAGCAGTTCTTC. The rearrangement links TRBV6-2 or TRBV6-3 to TRBJ2-1, with D tentatively TRBD2 (5 bases). Germline lookup yields CDR1 MNHEY and CDR2 SVGEGT. V was pared by 1 base and J by 7 bases, with 8 bases between. The length of the CDR3 is 13 residues.

The V call is TRBV3-1 (or the pseudogene TRBV3-2), the J call TRBJ2-7, with D possibly being TRBD2 (6 bases). Deletions cut 0 bases from V and 2 bases from J, with 14 bases between. Germline V lookup: CDR1 LGHDT, CDR2 YNNKEL (reference sequence). The CDR3 is made up of 16 amino acids. CDR3 in DNA: TGTGCCAGCAGCCAAGATCGGCTAGCGACCCCCTACGAGCAGTACTTC. The encoded protein is CASSQDRLATPYEQYF.

This clone was detected a few times. This chain links TRBV6-6 with TRBJ2-7, with D possibly matching TRBD2 (6 bases). This CDR3 region has 13 residues. The V end was cut by 4 bases, the J end by 3 bases, with 10 bases between. Per the germline V gene, CDR1 is MNHNY and CDR2 is SVGAGI (reference sequence). The CDR3 reads CASSWGRSYEQYF. The CDR3 bases are TGTGCCAGCAGTTGGGGGAGGAGCTACGAGCAGTACTTC.

For this clone: Other DNA sequences in the same sample also yield this CDR3. The chain uses TRBV12-3 or TRBV12-4 and TRBJ2-3; D not resolved. Trimming cost V 5 bases and J 3 bases, with 6 bases left between them. CDR3 length equals 12 residues. CDR3 in DNA: TGTGCCAGCAGTCCCGGGACAGATACGCAGTATTTT. It specifies CASSPGTDTQYF.

The genes are TRBV6-2 or TRBV6-3 and TRBJ2-5; TRBD1 matches at 7 bases. Germline-derived CDR1 and CDR2 are MNHEY and SVGEGT. V lost 2 bases to trimming and J lost 1 base; unmatched junction nucleotides: 4. This CDR3 contains 15 residues. CDR3 residues: CASSYGAGGQETQYF. The CDR3 DNA is TGTGCCAGCAGTTACGGGGCAGGGGGCCAAGAGACCCAGTACTTC.

CDR3 sequence: CASSSSTGNTEAFF. The CDR3 DNA sequence: TGTGCCAGCAGCTCGTCTACGGGGAACACTGAAGCTTTCTTT. The chain has TRBV5-4 and TRBJ1-1; D is uncertain. CDR1 is SGHNT and CDR2 is YYREEE in the germline V gene (reference sequence). The CDR3 runs to 14 residues. Trimming took off 3 bases at V and 1 base at J, with 10 bases between the two ends.

The chain carries TRBV5-4 and TRBJ2-2; 8 nucleotides line up with TRBD2. The CDR3 is made up of 18 amino acids. Germline-derived CDR1 and CDR2 are SGHNT and YYREEE (reference sequence). V shed 6 bases and J 0 bases; nucleotides not matched to a gene: 13. CDR3 coding DNA: TGTGCCAGCAATCGGGGACTAGGGGATAAGGCGAACACCGGGGAGCTGTTTTTT. Translating it yields CASNRGLGDKANTGELFF.

J is TRBJ2-1 and V is TRBV5-1; D possibly corresponds to TRBD1 (6 bases). Trimming removed 4 bases from V and 4 bases from J, with 15 bases in between. CDR3 length equals 15 residues. The germline gives CDR1 SGHRS, CDR2 YFSETQ. This CDR3 is CASSPMGTNYNEQFF. DNA for the CDR3: TGCGCCAGCAGCCCCATGGGGACAAATTACAATGAGCAGTTCTTC.

The gene calls are TRBV24-1 and TRBJ2-1, with a possible D match to TRBD2 (6 bases). Between the trimmed V and J ends, which lost 3 bases and 5 bases, there was a span of 19 bases. Germline values: CDR1 KGHDR, CDR2 SFDVKD. This CDR3 spans 17 amino acids. The CDR3 spells CATSDTSPLGLNNEQFF. The CDR3, as DNA: TGTGCCACCAGTGATACCTCCCCTTTGGGACTGAACAATGAGCAGTTCTTC.

V is TRBV7-2 and J is TRBJ2-2; 9 nucleotides align to TRBD2. Germline V gene lookup returns CDR1 SGHTA and CDR2 FQGNSA. This CDR3 region has 15 residues. After removal of 5 bases from V and 5 bases from J, the junction contained 6 bases not matched to a gene. CDR3 sequence reads: CASSRLAGFTGELFF. The CDR3 region has the DNA TGTGCCAGCAGCCGTCTAGCGGGATTTACCGGGGAGCTGTTTTTT.

The V and J genes are TRBV5-1 and TRBJ2-7; 7 bases fit TRBD2. From germline, CDR1 is SGHRS and CDR2 YFSETQ. V gave up 0 bases and J gave up 2 bases; unmatched junction bases: 8. The CDR3 has 16 residues. CDR3 DNA: TGCGCCAGCAGCTTGGGGCCTAGCGGAATCCCCTACGAGCAGTACTTC. Its translation is CASSLGPSGIPYEQYF.

V is TRBV28 and J is TRBJ2-2; D is possibly TRBD2 (6 bases). CDR1 and CDR2 from the germline V gene are MDHEN and SYDVKM. There are 14 residues in the CDR3. Between the trimmed V and J ends, which lost 5 bases and 7 bases, there was a span of 14 bases. CDR3 sequence reads: CASSAGGGSGELFF. CDR3 sequence (DNA): TGTGCCAGCAGTGCCGGGGGAGGAAGCGGGGAGCTGTTTTTT. The variable domain in full, completed from reference TRBV28 and TRBJ2-2, reads DVKVTQSSRYLVKRTGEKVFLECVQDMDHENMFWYRQDPGLGLRLIYFSYDVKMKEKGDIPEGYSVSREKKERFSLILESASTNQTSMYLCASSAGGGSGELFFGEGSRLTVL.

The chain has TRBV6-2 or TRBV6-3 and TRBJ2-1, with TRBD1 as a possible D gene (6 bases). This CDR3 is built from 19 residues. V dropped 2 bases and J dropped 8 bases, with 28 bases sitting between them. CDR1 MNHEY and CDR2 SVGEGT come from the germline V gene. The CDR3 protein is CASSYPQTHRVRVRDEQFF. The CDR3 DNA reads as TGTGCCAGCAGTTACCCCCAAACCCACAGGGTACGTGTTAGGGATGAGCAGTTCTTC.

The DNA of the CDR3 is TGTGCCAGCAGCGTAGCTGGGGCAGGGAAAAACATTCAGTACTTC. As protein: CASSVAGAGKNIQYF. The genes are TRBV9 and TRBJ2-4, with TRBD1 as a possible D gene (5 bases). CDR1 SGDLS and CDR2 YYNGEE come from the germline V gene. The CDR3 loop spans 15 amino acids. The V and J ends lost 0 bases and 4 bases respectively, with 11 bases between them.

The rearrangement links TRBV28 to TRBJ2-7; D might be TRBD2 (6 bases). Looked up from germline, CDR1 is MDHEN and CDR2 is SYDVKM. The CDR3 is 15 amino acids. Trimming shortened V by 6 bases and J by 5 bases, and 20 bases separated the two germline ends. The CDR3, as DNA: TGTGCCAGCAGCCGCAGATCCGGGAGTTGGCACGAGCAGTACTTC. Amino acid sequence: CASSRRSGSWHEQYF.

This clone was detected a few times. The gene calls are TRBV18 and TRBJ2-7, with 8 nucleotides matching TRBD1. The junction had 3 bases not matched to a gene; V was cut back by 3 bases and J by 5 bases. In germline, CDR1 is KGHSH, CDR2 LQKENI. CDR3 size: 13 residues. The CDR3 region has the DNA TGTGCCAGCTCACCGGGACAGGACCACGAGCAGTACTTC. Amino acid sequence: CASSPGQDHEQYF.

This clone was seen a few times. This chain joins TRBV20-1 and TRBJ2-7; D is uncertain. Germline loops: CDR1 DFQATT, CDR2 SNEGSKA (reference sequence). This CDR3 contains 14 residues. Trimming took off 3 bases at V and 0 bases at J, with 12 bases between the two ends. The CDR3 DNA reads as TGCAGTGCTAGTGCGCAGTGGAGCTCCTACGAGCAGTACTTC. As protein: CSASAQWSSYEQYF.

The rearrangement joins TRBV11-3 to TRBJ2-1, with 7 nucleotides matching TRBD2. Germline V gives CDR1 SGHNT, CDR2 YENEEA. The CDR3 is 15 residues long. After removal of 2 bases from V and 6 bases from J, the junction contained 7 bases not matched to a gene. CDR3 sequence: CASSLSYGRINEQFF. CDR3 nucleotides: TGTGCCAGCAGCTTATCTTACGGGAGGATCAATGAGCAGTTCTTC.

The gene calls are TRBV4-1 and TRBJ1-1, with 8 bases lining up with TRBD1. Trimming cost V 0 bases and J 11 bases; bases outside gene matches: 26. This CDR3 contains 20 residues. From germline, CDR1 is MGHRA and CDR2 YSYEKL. Written as DNA, the CDR3 is TGCGCCAGCAGCCAAGATGGTGGAACCCTCGGGACAGGTTTACAAGAGACGGCTTTCTTT. Its protein is CASSQDGGTLGTGLQETAFF.

A remark on this clone: Different DNA sequences within this sample yield the same CDR3. The genes are TRBV7-8 and TRBJ2-7; D call uncertain. The CDR3 runs to 14 residues. The germline V gene encodes CDR1 SGHVS and CDR2 FQNEAQ. Trimming took 1 base from V and 1 from J, leaving 8 bases between them. CDR3 sequence: CASSLVRGSYEQYF. CDR3 sequence (DNA): TGTGCCAGCAGCTTAGTGAGAGGTTCCTACGAGCAGTACTTC.

CDR3 DNA sequence: TGTGCCAGCAGTGAATTCCGGACAGGGGGGTTGGCTGAAGCTTTCTTT. Amino acid sequence: CASSEFRTGGLAEAFF. The V call is TRBV6-1, the J call TRBJ1-1; 10 nucleotides align to TRBD1. The CDR3 covers 16 residues. Germline assignment: CDR1 MNHNS and CDR2 SASEGT. Trimming took 2 bases from V and 6 from J; bases not matched to a gene: 9.

The chain employs TRBV6-5 and TRBJ2-7; D perhaps matches TRBD2 (5 bases). Deletions cut 8 bases from V and 3 bases from J, with 14 bases between. The CDR3 extends over 13 amino acids. CDR1 MNHEY and CDR2 SVGAGI come from the germline V gene. For the CDR3, the DNA is TGTGCCAGCTCAACAGCGGATTTCTACGAGCAGTACTTC. The encoded protein is CASSTADFYEQYF.